A few counts support the clone carrying this T cell receptor (beta chain). These data come from a study of T-cell memory formation after mild COVID-19. TCRdb itself ran the 5' RACE reads through MiXCR, one entry per CDR3 protein. The sample yields about 400,000 distinct CDR3 sequences, about 16% seen once. V gave up 5 bases and J gave up 1 base, with 11 bases separating them. The CDR3 consists of 14 residues. Looked up from germline, CDR1 is LGHNT and CDR2 is FRNRAP. The V and J genes are TRBV12-5 and TRBJ2-5; D not resolved. The origin of this receptor is a man aged 18 to 35 who had mild COVID-19 (a few samples of this study predate the infection). Cell type and time point are not known. The sample comprised PBMCs or a T cell subset sorted from them (not recorded which). DNA of the CDR3: TGTGCTAGTGGTCCCAAGGGATCCCAAGAGACCCAGTACTTC. It yields the protein CASGPKGSQETQYF. The whole variable domain, remainder taken from reference TRBV12-5 and TRBJ2-5, is DARVTQTPRHKVTEMGQEVTMRCQPILGHNTVFWYRQTMMQGLELLAYFRNRAPLDDSGMPKDRFSAEMPDATLATLKIQPSEPRDSAVYFCASGPKGSQETQYFGPGTRLLVL.